This TCR beta chain was documented in a study of blood T cell repertoires in COVID-19. Study-level background: Sources were T cells, B-cell-depleted T cells, or PBMCs; the material itself was cDNA or gDNA.

Original methodology: Reference gene primer amplification yielded estimated nucleated cell counts. Clones were read by immunoSEQ multiplex PCR, and TCRdb kept only the in-frame ones, dropping some. That table gives V, J and clone size, and the DNA gave D and trimming. Counted here are 150,000 to 200,000 clones, approximately 90% occurring once; the ten biggest clones make up roughly 5.5%. Losses at the gene ends were 2 bases for V and 3 bases for J; bases not matched to a gene: 3. The CDR3 extends over 15 amino acids. Germline CDR1 and CDR2: SGHNT and YYREEE (reference sequence). This sequence joins TRBV5-4 and TRBJ2-3; 10 bases match TRBD2. The sample consisted of peripheral blood. This sequence was found in a man aged 40-55 years with active or convalescent COVID-19. CDR3 protein: CASSLASGGTDTQYF. CDR3 bases: TGTGCCAGCAGCTTAGCTAGCGGGGGTACAGATACGCAGTATTTT.